These 21 T cell receptor beta chains share one sample of origin, sequenced in a study of identical twins. TCRdb called the 5' RACE reads again in MiXCR, with one record for every CDR3 protein. Of approximately 890,000 distinct CDR3 sequences listed, 10% to 15% are singletons. The sample was also linked to a second study, of yellow fever vaccine responses in identical twins.

Sequencing was performed on PBMCs. These receptors all come from a woman between 18 and 29 years old in good health.

This chain connects TRBV12-3 or TRBV12-4 to TRBJ2-3; 15 bases are shared with TRBD2. The CDR3 length is 18 residues. The trim removed 8 bases at V and 2 bases at J, leaving 11 bases unmatched. The CDR3 sequence: CASCSGLAGGTITDTQYF. The CDR3 nucleotides are TGTGCCAGCTGCTCGGGACTAGCGGGAGGAACTATCACAGATACGCAGTATTTT.

This sequence joins TRBV20-1 and TRBJ1-5; 8 nucleotides agree with TRBD1. V trimming: 6 bases; J trimming: 6 bases; junction bases outside the gene matches: 7. This CDR3 is 13 amino acids long. Germline V gene sequence: CDR1 DFQATT, CDR2 SNEGSKA (reference sequence). CDR3 coding DNA: TGCAGTGCCCTTCCAGGGGGCATTCAGCCCCAGCATTTT. Its translation is CSALPGGIQPQHF.

This clonotype turned up a few times. The chain carries TRBV12-3 or TRBV12-4 and TRBJ2-4; 7 nucleotides line up with TRBD1. This CDR3 has 18 amino acids. Unmatched junction bases numbered 12, after V lost 4 bases and J lost 0 bases. This chain's CDR3 is CASSSGTELFLAKNIQYF. DNA of the CDR3: TGTGCCAGCAGTTCCGGGACAGAGCTTTTTCTAGCCAAAAACATTCAGTACTTC.

The chain uses TRBV6-5 and TRBJ2-6; 10 positions match TRBD1. CDR3 length: 16 residues. Germline V gene data show CDR1 as MNHEY and CDR2 as SVGAGI. With V trimmed by 2 bases and J by 4 bases, 2 bases remained unmatched. This CDR3 is CASSYGTGVGANVLTF. The CDR3 DNA reads TGTGCCAGCAGTTACGGGACAGGGGTCGGGGCCAACGTCCTGACTTTC.

The V call is TRBV27, the J call TRBJ1-1; D remains ambiguous. Germline CDR1 and CDR2: MNHEY and SMNVEV (reference sequence). This CDR3 contains 15 residues. Trimming cost V 0 bases and J 1 base, with 9 bases left between them. Written as DNA, the CDR3 is TGTGCCAGCAGTTTATCACGGGGAGCGAACACTGAAGCTTTCTTT. This sequence encodes CASSLSRGANTEAFF.

This clonotype was seen only a few times. The CDR3 DNA is TGCGCCAGCAGCACCCCGGGGGGGGGCGCGAATGAGCAGTTCTTC. Translating it yields CASSTPGGGANEQFF. The J gene is TRBJ2-1, the V gene TRBV5-1, with TRBD2 matching over 8 bases. The CDR3 loop spans 15 amino acids. The germline gives CDR1 SGHRS, CDR2 YFSETQ. Trimming took 4 bases from V and 7 from J; bases not matched to a gene: 10.

This clonotype was seen more than once but under ten times. This chain links TRBV15 with TRBJ1-2; 8 bases map to TRBD1. Germline V gives CDR1 LNHNV, CDR2 YYDKDF (reference sequence). There are 14 residues in the CDR3. The V segment lost 2 bases and the J segment 6 bases; nucleotides outside the gene matches: 5. This CDR3 reads CATSRTRQGNGYTF. CDR3 coding DNA: TGTGCCACCAGCAGAACCCGACAGGGGAATGGCTACACCTTC.

This clonotype occurred many times. The chain carries TRBV3-1 and TRBJ2-1, with 7 bases identical to TRBD2. The CDR3 spans 14 residues. V was clipped by 1 base and J by 4 bases; unmatched bases: 1. Looked up from germline, CDR1 is LGHDT and CDR2 is YNNKEL (reference sequence). CDR3 nucleotides: TGTGCCAGCAGCCAAGGGGGGGGTTACAATGAGCAGTTCTTC. It translates to CASSQGGGYNEQFF.

The chain combines TRBV14 with TRBJ1-4; a possible D gene is TRBD1 (5 bases). Germline values: CDR1 SGHDN, CDR2 FVKESK. The CDR3 sequence is 14 residues long. Deletions cut 3 bases from V and 6 bases from J, with 11 bases between. CDR3 sequence reads: CASSHLGHDEKLFF. CDR3 coding DNA: TGTGCCAGCAGCCATCTAGGACACGATGAAAAACTGTTTTTT.

The chain employs TRBV2 and TRBJ2-5; tentatively, D is TRBD2 (6 bases). Germline V gene sequence: CDR1 SNHLY, CDR2 FYNNEI. Trimming cost V 10 bases and J 2 bases, with 11 bases left between them. The CDR3 loop spans 12 amino acids. The CDR3 sequence: CATEGGQETQYF. The CDR3 DNA follows: TGTGCCACGGAGGGAGGACAAGAGACCCAGTACTTC.

Only a few counts were recorded for this clonotype. This chain joins TRBV7-2 and TRBJ2-1; D may correspond to TRBD1 or TRBD2 (5 bases each). Germline loops: CDR1 SGHTA, CDR2 FQGNSA. The CDR3 contains 16 residues. V lost 5 bases and J lost 7, with 21 bases in between. The chain's CDR3 is CASSRGWGSPRNEQFF. CDR3 bases: TGTGCCAGCAGCCGAGGGTGGGGGAGCCCGCGGAATGAGCAGTTCTTC.

This clonotype was seen only a few times. The chain is built from TRBV20-1 and TRBJ2-1; D uncertain. Germline CDR1 reads DFQATT; CDR2 reads SNEGSKA (reference sequence). This CDR3 comprises 14 residues. V was shortened by 3 bases and J by 0 bases, with 9 bases between the two germline ends. CDR3 DNA sequence: TGCAGTGCTAGTTTCCGGAGCTCCTACAATGAGCAGTTCTTC. Translation gives CSASFRSSYNEQFF.

This clonotype was found a few times. The rearrangement uses TRBV12-3 or TRBV12-4 and TRBJ1-1; D possibly corresponds to TRBD1 (5 bases). The CDR3 is 14 residues long. Trimming removed 7 bases at V and 0 bases at J, with 12 bases between. The CDR3 loop reads CASTRDGLNTEAFF. CDR3 DNA sequence: TGTGCCAGCACCCGGGACGGTTTGAACACTGAAGCTTTCTTT.

This clonotype was detected only a few times. The rearrangement uses TRBV14 and TRBJ2-5; D remains unclear. Per germline, CDR1 SGHDN and CDR2 FVKESK. CDR3 length equals 12 residues. The ends were cut back, 1 base at V and 7 bases at J, with 7 bases in the middle. The CDR3 loop is CASSQALRTQYF. The CDR3 DNA reads TGTGCCAGCAGCCAAGCATTACGGACCCAGTACTTC.

The sample holds many counts of this clonotype. Sequence at one end of the junction differs from germline and may be a read error. The chain is built from TRBV5-1 and TRBJ2-1; no reliable D call. Per the germline V gene, CDR1 is SGHRS and CDR2 is YFSETQ. The CDR3 runs to 11 residues. Here the CDR3 DNA reads TGTGCCAGCAGTTTTCACAATGAGCAGTTCTTC. This encodes CASSFHNEQFF.

The chain is built from TRBV9 and TRBJ2-1; D perhaps matches TRBD1 (5 bases). Trimming stripped 6 bases from V and 10 bases from J, with 11 bases between. CDR3 length equals 11 residues. Germline CDR1 SGDLS, CDR2 YYNGEE. CDR3 sequence: CASTPGQEQFF. Here the CDR3 DNA reads TGTGCCAGCACCCCAGGGCAGGAGCAGTTCTTC.

In this sample, this clonotype turned up a few times. This chain uses TRBV5-1 with TRBJ1-2; possible D gene TRBD1, 6 bases. V dropped 2 bases and J dropped 0 bases, with 11 bases sitting between them. CDR1 is SGHRS, CDR2 YFSETQ, per germline. The CDR3 totals 15 residues. This chain's CDR3 is CASSLSTGSNYGYTF. The CDR3 DNA reads TGCGCCAGCAGCTTATCAACAGGGTCTAACTATGGCTACACCTTC.

The rearrangement joins TRBV18 to TRBJ2-3; 7 bases align to TRBD2. The CDR3 runs 16 residues. Germline V gene sequence: CDR1 KGHSH, CDR2 LQKENI. The V gene end was trimmed by 1 base and the J gene end by 5 bases; junction bases not matched to a gene: 9. CDR3 loop: CASSPLRGSGIDTQYF. DNA of the CDR3: TGTGCCAGCTCACCACTGCGCGGGAGCGGTATAGATACGCAGTATTTT.

The chain joins TRBV2 to TRBJ2-3; D is perhaps TRBD1 or TRBD2 (5 bases each). The CDR3 is made up of 18 amino acids. Germline lookup yields CDR1 SNHLY and CDR2 FYNNEI. Trimming took 5 bases from V and 0 from J, leaving 21 bases between them. The CDR3 is CASSKRGLRGISTDTQYF. CDR3 sequence (DNA): TGTGCCAGCAGTAAACGGGGCCTTCGGGGCATCAGCACAGATACGCAGTATTTT.

In this sample, this clonotype turned up a few times. The CDR3 is CASSISTNEQFF. DNA for the CDR3: TGTGCCAGCAGTATCTCGACGAATGAGCAGTTCTTC. The V and J genes are TRBV28 and TRBJ2-1, with no clear D. The germline V gene encodes CDR1 MDHEN and CDR2 SYDVKM. This CDR3 is built from 12 residues. V was cut by 5 bases and J by 7 bases, with 9 bases left in between.

The chain links TRBV20-1 to TRBJ2-1, with D perhaps TRBD2 (5 bases). The germline V gene encodes CDR1 DFQATT and CDR2 SNEGSKA (reference sequence). The ends were cut back, 5 bases at V and 5 bases at J, with 19 bases in the middle. This CDR3 region has 15 residues. DNA for the CDR3: TGCAGTGCTCCGACCGGGCTAGCTTTTAACAATGAGCAGTTCTTC. This sequence encodes CSAPTGLAFNNEQFF.